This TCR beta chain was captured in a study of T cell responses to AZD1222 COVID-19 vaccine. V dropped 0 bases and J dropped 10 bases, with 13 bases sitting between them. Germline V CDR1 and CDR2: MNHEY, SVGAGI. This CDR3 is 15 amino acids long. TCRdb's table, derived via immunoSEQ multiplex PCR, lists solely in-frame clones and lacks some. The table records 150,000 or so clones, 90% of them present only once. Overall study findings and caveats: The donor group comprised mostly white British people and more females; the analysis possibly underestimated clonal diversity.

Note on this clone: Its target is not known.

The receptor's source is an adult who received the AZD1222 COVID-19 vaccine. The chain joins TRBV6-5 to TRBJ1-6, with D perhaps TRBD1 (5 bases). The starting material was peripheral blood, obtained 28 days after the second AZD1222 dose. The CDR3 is CASSYSRGVLSPLHF. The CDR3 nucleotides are TGTGCCAGCAGTTACTCGAGAGGGGTCTTGTCACCCCTCCACTTT.